This T cell receptor beta chain was recorded in a study of cytomegalovirus exposure and HLA in healthy donors. The primer mix had 60 Vbeta and 13 Jbeta primers. Sequencing was performed with immunoSEQ multiplex PCR; in TCRdb, only in-frame clones are kept and a portion is missing. The repertoire includes 200,000 or so clones, approximately 80% of them detected once, and 2.1% sits in the top ten. The germline gives CDR1 SGHAT, CDR2 FQNNGV. J was trimmed by 0 bases and V by 3 bases; bases with no gene match: 7. The CDR3 length is 17 residues. The sample comprised PBMCs. The clonotype comes from a woman between 18 and 30 years old in good health and CMV-seropositive. This rearrangement joins TRBV11-2 to TRBJ2-1, with 8 bases lining up with TRBD2. CDR3: CASSFRLARTSYNEQFF. CDR3 nucleotide sequence: TGTGCCAGCAGCTTTCGACTAGCGCGGACCTCCTACAATGAGCAGTTCTTC.